One and the same sample provided the 25 T cell receptor beta chains below, sequenced in a study of blood T cells in healthy people across ages (dated by TCRdb to between 2014 and 2016). Libraries came from 5' RACE. The sequencer listed for this sample is Illumina HiSeq 2500. A second PCR of about 6 to 12 cycles was performed with a sample-barcoded 5' primer and a J-beta primer mix. TCRdb trimmed the raw reads at Q25, called clones with MiXCR and kept productive beta chains. Under each unique CDR3 protein, matching rows form one entry showing the most common genes and DNA. This sample is represented by about 1.8 million distinct CDR3 sequences; approximately 50% of them were singletons. The ten largest clones add up to approximately 2.1% of the sample. The specimen was blood. The source of these receptors is a woman between 35 and 50 years old in good health.

The chain combines TRBV2 with TRBJ2-1, with 8 bases fitting TRBD2. Judging by the DNA end, TRBJ2-7 fits better; the J call may be wrong. The CDR3 covers 18 residues. CDR1 and CDR2 from the germline V gene are SNHLY and FYNNEI. DNA for the CDR3: TGTGCCAGCAGTGAAAGAATGGGACTAGGGGCCCCCTACAATGAGCAGTACTTC. As protein: CASSERMGLGAPYNEQYF.

CDR3 coding DNA: TGCAGTGCTAGACCCCTAGCGGGGGGCCCCAGCTCCTACAATGAGCAGTTCTTC. Translated: CSARPLAGGPSSYNEQFF. This chain joins TRBV20-1 and TRBJ2-1; 11 bases are shared with TRBD2. Germline V lookup: CDR1 DFQATT, CDR2 SNEGSKA (reference sequence). V lost 2 bases and J lost 0; bases outside the gene matches: 9. This CDR3 region has 18 residues.

The gene calls are TRBV5-6 and TRBJ2-5; D remains unclear. This CDR3 comprises 17 residues. Germline CDR1 reads SGHDT; CDR2 reads YYEEEE. V was clipped by 3 bases and J by 0 bases, with 18 bases between them. CDR3 bases: TGTGCCAGCAGCTCGGTGGGCAGACAACCTTACCAAGAGACCCAGTACTTC. It codes for CASSSVGRQPYQETQYF.

CDR3 residues: CSVGRGGRYNEQYF. The CDR3 DNA follows: TGCAGCGTTGGGCGGGGGGGCCGCTACAATGAGCAGTACTTC. V usage is TRBV29-1 and J usage is TRBJ2-1, with 9 bases aligning to TRBD2. The assigned J gene may be wrong: the sequence end matches TRBJ2-7 better. Germline values: CDR1 SQVTM, CDR2 ANQGSEA. This CDR3 region has 14 residues.

This chain uses TRBV7-2 with TRBJ2-4; tentatively, D is TRBD2 (6 bases). The length of the CDR3 is 13 residues. Deletions cut 8 bases from V and 15 bases from J, with 23 bases between. Looked up from germline, CDR1 is SGHTA and CDR2 is FQGNSA. The CDR3 loop reads CASGFGTLYERYF. CDR3 sequence (DNA): TGTGCCAGCGGTTTCGGGACTCTCTACGAGCGGTACTTC.

This clonotype was recorded only once. V gene TRBV18 combines with J gene TRBJ2-4, with 7 bases identical to TRBD2. The CDR3 contains 15 residues. Germline values: CDR1 KGHSH, CDR2 LQKENI. With V trimmed by 2 bases and J by 2 bases, 3 bases remained unmatched. The CDR3 reads CASSPTGGTKNIQYF. The CDR3 DNA sequence: TGTGCCAGCTCACCAACCGGGGGGACCAAAAACATTCAGTACTTC.

This clonotype was counted only a few times. The chain recombines TRBV7-8 with TRBJ2-7; possibly TRBD2 for D (5 bases). This CDR3 region has 14 residues. V was shortened by 4 bases and J by 2 bases, with 12 bases between the two germline ends. Germline CDR1 reads SGHVS; CDR2 reads FQNEAQ. The CDR3 nucleotides read TGTGCCAGCAGCTCCCGTCCGGGGACCTACGAGCAGTACTTC. The encoded protein is CASSSRPGTYEQYF.

This clonotype showed up just a few times. The rearrangement uses TRBV20-1 and TRBJ2-1; D tentatively fits TRBD1 or TRBD2 (5 bases each). The CDR3 has 15 amino acids. The V gene's germline CDR1 is DFQATT and CDR2 SNEGSKA (reference sequence). Trimming removed 2 bases at V and 1 base at J, with 12 bases between. CDR3 sequence: CSARPWGISYNEQFF. In DNA, the CDR3 is TGCAGTGCTAGACCTTGGGGGATTTCCTACAATGAGCAGTTCTTC.

This clonotype was counted only a few times. The chain recombines TRBV5-1 with TRBJ2-5; 14 bases fit TRBD2. V was clipped by 3 bases and J by 5 bases; unmatched bases: 9. The CDR3 covers 17 residues. The germline gives CDR1 SGHRS, CDR2 YFSETQ. CDR3 nucleotides: TGCGCCAGCAGCTCAACCGGGACTAGCGGGGGACGGGAGACCCAGTACTTC. It encodes CASSSTGTSGGRETQYF.

The rearrangement joins TRBV20-1 to TRBJ2-3; 12 nucleotides align to TRBD2. Germline lookup yields CDR1 DFQATT and CDR2 SNEGSKA (reference sequence). V was pared by 8 bases and J by 4 bases, with 7 bases of the junction left unmatched. The CDR3 consists of 14 residues. The DNA for the CDR3 is TGCAGTTCCCGACTAGCGGGGGCCCCAGATACGCAGTATTTT. Translation gives CSSRLAGAPDTQYF.

The CDR3 sequence: CASYDSGTNHEQYF. In nucleotides, the CDR3 is TGTGCCAGCTACGACTCCGGGACAAACCACGAGCAGTACTTC. V gene TRBV6-6 combines with J gene TRBJ2-7; TRBD1 might be the D (6 bases). V shed 8 bases and J shed 5 bases, with 19 bases lying between them. The CDR3 sequence is 14 residues long. From germline, CDR1 is MNHNY and CDR2 SVGAGI (reference sequence).

V and J are TRBV12-3 or TRBV12-4 and TRBJ2-4, with 15 positions matching TRBD2. The J call may be in error: the DNA end matches TRBJ2-7 better. There are 16 residues in the CDR3. The CDR3 loop is CASSFGTSGGTYEQYF. DNA of the CDR3: TGTGCCAGCAGTTTCGGGACTAGCGGGGGGACCTACGAGCAGTACTTC.

This clonotype was seen a handful of times. The genes are TRBV4-1 and TRBJ2-7; a possible D gene is TRBD1 (5 bases). Per germline, CDR1 MGHRA and CDR2 YSYEKL. Trimming removed 4 bases from V and 5 bases from J, with 15 bases in between. CDR3 length: 14 residues. CDR3 region: CASSLGAHTNEQYF. The CDR3 nucleotides read TGCGCCAGCAGCCTAGGGGCTCACACCAACGAGCAGTACTTC.

With respect to this clonotype: A read error may produce the germline difference seen at one junction end. The CDR3 nucleotides read TGCGCCAGCAGTTTCGGGACAGGGTCTCCCTACGAGCAGTACTTC. Its protein product is CASSFGTGSPYEQYF. The chain recombines TRBV28 with TRBJ2-5, with 9 bases that match TRBD1. The J call may be wrong; the DNA end is better matched by TRBJ2-7. The length of the CDR3 is 15 residues. Germline lookup yields CDR1 MDHEN and CDR2 SYDVKM.

The rearrangement joins TRBV11-3 to TRBJ2-1; D might be TRBD2 (6 bases). The CDR3 runs to 16 residues. V lost 0 bases and J lost 8, with 17 bases in between. The germline V gene has CDR1 SGHNT and CDR2 YENEEA. The CDR3 spells CASSLDAGSPRDEQFF. The CDR3 DNA follows: TGTGCCAGCAGCTTAGACGCCGGGAGCCCCCGGGATGAGCAGTTCTTC. Complete variable domain (other parts from reference TRBV11-3 and TRBJ2-1): EAGVVQSPRYKIIEKKQPVAFWCNPISGHNTLYWYLQNLGQGPELLIRYENEEAVDDSQLPKDRFSAERLKGVDSTLKIQPAELGDSAVYLCASSLDAGSPRDEQFFGPGTRLTVL.

The CDR3 nucleotides read TGCGCCAGCAGCCAAGAAAAGCGGGGGGCGCCGAGCTCCTACAATGAGCAGTTCTTC. Protein: CASSQEKRGAPSSYNEQFF. The V call is TRBV4-3, the J call TRBJ2-1, with TRBD2 matching 9 bases. V shed 0 bases, J shed 0 bases, and the junction held 9 bases outside the gene matches. This CDR3 has 19 amino acids. CDR1 and CDR2 (germline): LGHNA, YSLEER.

The chain links TRBV7-9 to TRBJ2-3; D remains unclear. Trimming cost V 5 bases and J 6 bases, with 18 bases left between them. The CDR3 totals 15 residues. Per the germline V gene, CDR1 is SEHNR and CDR2 is FQNEAQ (reference sequence). In nucleotides, the CDR3 is TGTGCCAGCAGCCTCCTAAACGCGATAGGGGATACGCAGTATTTT. Encoded protein: CASSLLNAIGDTQYF.

The chain has TRBV7-9 and TRBJ2-1, with 7 positions matching TRBD1. V shed 1 base and J 10 bases; nucleotides not matched to a gene: 1. The CDR3 runs 12 residues. CDR1 and CDR2 (germline): SEHNR, FQNEAQ (reference sequence). The CDR3 spells CASSLGGQEQFF. CDR3 nucleotide sequence: TGTGCCAGCAGCTTAGGGGGACAGGAGCAGTTCTTC.

This clonotype was observed a few times. Here the CDR3 DNA reads TGTGCCAGCAGCACTCCTCAGCCCCAGCATTTT. Translated: CASSTPQPQHF. This chain links TRBV28 with TRBJ1-5; D uncertain. From germline, CDR1 is MDHEN and CDR2 SYDVKM. The CDR3 contains 11 residues. The germline V and J ends were trimmed by 6 bases and 6 bases, with 6 bases remaining between them.

There are a few counts of this clonotype. The rearrangement links TRBV18 to TRBJ2-5, with D perhaps matching TRBD2 (7 bases). V shed 0 bases and J shed 2 bases, with 10 bases lying between them. The CDR3 contains 15 residues. The germline V gene has CDR1 KGHSH and CDR2 LQKENI. Here the CDR3 DNA reads TGTGCCAGCTCACCACCGGGGGGGCCTCAAGAGACCCAGTACTTC. Residues: CASSPPGGPQETQYF. Full variable domain (missing parts from reference TRBV18 and TRBJ2-5): NAGVMQNPRHLVRRRGQEARLRCSPMKGHSHVYWYRQLPEEGLKFMVYLQKENIIDESGMPKERFSAEFPKEGPSILRIQQVVRGDSAAYFCASSPPGGPQETQYFGPGTRLLVL.

This chain links TRBV12-3 or TRBV12-4 with TRBJ1-6; 7 nucleotides agree with TRBD1. The CDR3 is made up of 15 amino acids. With V trimmed by 2 bases and J by 7 bases, 5 bases remained unmatched. The CDR3 spells CASSLTGQPNSPLHF. CDR3 bases: TGTGCCAGCAGTTTAACGGGACAGCCAAATTCACCCCTCCACTTT.

The chain recombines TRBV28 with TRBJ2-5; possible D gene TRBD1, 5 bases. The length of the CDR3 is 13 residues. Germline assignment: CDR1 MDHEN and CDR2 SYDVKM. V lost 7 bases, J lost 2 bases, and 11 bases lay in between. As DNA, the CDR3 is TGTGCCAGCATCCATGACAGTCAAGAGACCCAGTACTTC. Amino acids: CASIHDSQETQYF.

The CDR3 nucleotides read TGTGCCAGCAGGTTGGACAGGGTTACAAACGAGCAGTACTTC. Translated: CASRLDRVTNEQYF. The chain couples TRBV28 to TRBJ2-7, with 8 bases fitting TRBD1. After removal of 6 bases from V and 5 bases from J, the junction contained 9 bases not matched to a gene. This CDR3 is 14 amino acids long. The germline gives CDR1 MDHEN, CDR2 SYDVKM.

A few counts support this clonotype. CDR3 nucleotide sequence: TGTGCCACCGGCTTAGCGGGGTACGAGCAGTACTTC. It codes for CATGLAGYEQYF. The chain couples TRBV27 to TRBJ2-7; 8 nucleotides line up with TRBD2. The trim removed 10 bases at V and 4 bases at J, leaving 6 bases unmatched. The germline V gene encodes CDR1 MNHEY and CDR2 SMNVEV (reference sequence). This CDR3 spans 12 amino acids.

The rearrangement joins TRBV7-9 to TRBJ2-5; the D gene could be TRBD1 or TRBD2 (5 bases each). The CDR3 is 15 amino acids. Trimming took off 5 bases at V and 1 base at J, with 14 bases between the two ends. CDR1 is SEHNR, CDR2 FQNEAQ, per germline (reference sequence). CDR3 protein: CASSRLRDGQETQYF. The CDR3 nucleotides are TGTGCCAGCAGCCGTCTTAGGGACGGCCAAGAGACCCAGTACTTC.